These 27 T cell receptor beta chains were sequenced from one sample in a study of T cells in Graves' hyperthyroidism and ophthalmopathy. Amplified TCR beta CDR3 regions derived from RNA transcripts. An initial round of RT-PCR targeting the TCR CDR3 relied on the HTBI primer set. TCRdb processed the multiplex PCR reads anew with MiXCR; each CDR3 protein has one entry. In the table there are fewer than 650,000 distinct CDR3 sequences, around 15% of which are singletons. Sequencing input: blood. Receptors originate from a woman in her thirties or forties with Graves' ophthalmopathy.

Many counts were recorded for this clonotype. The chain employs TRBV6-2 or TRBV6-3 and TRBJ1-1; 7 bases map to TRBD1. This CDR3 has 15 amino acids. Germline assignment: CDR1 MNHEY and CDR2 SVGEGT. Trimming at V came to 2 bases and at J to 4 bases, leaving 7 bases not matched to a gene. In DNA form, the CDR3 reads TGTGCCAGCAGTTACGAAGAGACAGGGTTCACTGAAGCTTTCTTT. This translates into CASSYEETGFTEAFF.

The J gene is TRBJ2-5, the V gene TRBV5-1; 8 bases are a match to TRBD2. CDR1 and CDR2 from the germline V gene are SGHRS and YFSETQ. The CDR3 is 18 residues long. J lost 4 bases, V lost 1 base, and 15 bases had no gene match. DNA of the CDR3: TGCGCCAGCAGCTTGTTTCGAGCGGGAGCCCCACGGGGAGAGACCCAGTACTTC. Amino acid sequence: CASSLFRAGAPRGETQYF.

This clonotype was detected ten times or more. This chain connects TRBV6-1 to TRBJ2-5, with TRBD1 matching 9 bases. The CDR3 covers 16 residues. Germline CDR1 MNHNS, CDR2 SASEGT. Germline trimming cut 5 bases from V and 1 base from J; bases unmatched to any gene: 8. The CDR3 here is CASSQTGGAVQETQYF. CDR3 in DNA: TGTGCCAGCAGTCAAACAGGGGGCGCGGTCCAAGAGACCCAGTACTTC.

The gene calls are TRBV24-1 and TRBJ2-5; perhaps TRBD1 as D (6 bases). With 4 bases removed from V and 10 bases from J, the gap between germline ends came to 12 bases. The CDR3 loop spans 12 amino acids. Germline CDR1 KGHDR, CDR2 SFDVKD. Here the CDR3 DNA reads TGTGCCACCAGTGAACCCCAGGGGATCCAGTACTTC. Amino acids: CATSEPQGIQYF.

This clonotype was detected only a few times. The chain has TRBV27 and TRBJ1-1; 9 bases agree with TRBD1. The CDR3 contains 14 residues. CDR1 and CDR2 from the germline V gene are MNHEY and SMNVEV (reference sequence). Unmatched junction bases numbered 7, after V lost 4 bases and J lost 7 bases. The CDR3 sequence: CASSSRTGAREAFF. The CDR3 DNA follows: TGTGCCAGCAGTTCAAGGACAGGGGCGCGTGAAGCTTTCTTT.

This clonotype showed up many times. The genes are TRBV30 and TRBJ1-1, with D perhaps TRBD1 (6 bases). The V end lost 5 bases, the J end lost 6 bases, and 16 bases lay between the germline ends. The CDR3 consists of 13 residues. CDR1 and CDR2 (germline): GTSNPN, SVGIG (reference sequence). CDR3 nucleotide sequence: TGTGCCTGGGGTCGACAGGTACGGGCTGAAGCTTTCTTT. It is translated as CAWGRQVRAEAFF.

This clonotype was observed at least ten times. The V gene is TRBV3-1, the J gene TRBJ2-5; 9 positions agree with TRBD2. The CDR3 runs to 14 residues. V lost 5 bases to trimming and J lost 4 bases; unmatched junction nucleotides: 5. CDR1 and CDR2 from the germline V gene are LGHDT and YNNKEL (reference sequence). CDR3 coding DNA: TGTGCCAGCAGCTATAGCGGGAGCGCAGAGACCCAGTACTTC. Translation gives CASSYSGSAETQYF.

CDR3 in DNA: TGCGCCAGCAGCCAAAGCGGGAGCACAACCTACGAGCAGTACTTC. Protein sequence: CASSQSGSTTYEQYF. This chain uses TRBV4-1 with TRBJ2-7; 8 bases line up with TRBD2. Germline V gene sequence: CDR1 MGHRA, CDR2 YSYEKL. The V and J ends lost 2 bases and 2 bases, in that order; junction bases with no gene match: 5. CDR3 length: 15 residues.

This clonotype was observed a handful of times. The chain employs TRBV2 and TRBJ2-5; 12 positions match TRBD2. The CDR3 is 17 amino acids. CDR1 is SNHLY, CDR2 FYNNEI, per germline. The J segment lost 1 base and the V segment lost 6 bases, leaving 9 bases of the junction unmatched. CDR3 DNA: TGTGCCAGCAGCGGACTAGCGGGATTATTAGCCCAAGAGACCCAGTACTTC. It yields the protein CASSGLAGLLAQETQYF.

This clonotype has more than one count but fewer than ten. This chain links TRBV9 with TRBJ2-1, with 11 bases lining up with TRBD2. Germline V gene sequence: CDR1 SGDLS, CDR2 YYNGEE. CDR3 length: 16 amino acids. The V segment lost 0 bases and the J segment 6 bases; nucleotides outside the gene matches: 5. The CDR3 DNA reads as TGTGCCAGCAGCGTAGGGGGACTAGCGGAGGTCAATGAGCAGTTCTTC. This codes for CASSVGGLAEVNEQFF.

This clonotype was counted ten times or more. This rearrangement joins TRBV20-1 to TRBJ2-5; D is possibly TRBD1 (5 bases). This CDR3 has 15 amino acids. V lost 7 bases and J 2 bases, leaving 20 bases between the germline ends. Germline V gives CDR1 DFQATT, CDR2 SNEGSKA (reference sequence). The CDR3 region is CSGRGITLGQETQYF. The DNA for the CDR3 is TGCAGTGGTAGGGGTATCACTTTGGGGCAAGAGACCCAGTACTTC.

The chain combines TRBV4-1 with TRBJ2-6; TRBD1 matches at 7 bases. The trim removed 3 bases at V and 2 bases at J, leaving 7 bases unmatched. The germline V gene has CDR1 MGHRA and CDR2 YSYEKL. The CDR3 covers 17 residues. DNA for the CDR3: TGCGCCAGCAGCCACGCTCCCGACAGGGCTGGGGCCAACGTCCTGACTTTC. Translating it yields CASSHAPDRAGANVLTF.

This clonotype was seen more than once but under ten times. This sequence joins TRBV11-2 and TRBJ1-3; D is unresolved. Germline loops: CDR1 SGHAT, CDR2 FQNNGV. The V end lost 4 bases, the J end lost 0 bases, and 10 bases lay between the germline ends. The CDR3 is 15 residues long. CDR3 in DNA: TGTGCCAGCAGCTCGGGCAGATTCTCTGGAAACACCATATATTTT. Its protein product is CASSSGRFSGNTIYF.

This clonotype was counted at least ten times. The gene calls are TRBV20-1 and TRBJ1-2; no clear D. The CDR3 has 14 residues. The germline V gene encodes CDR1 DFQATT and CDR2 SNEGSKA (reference sequence). The germline V and J ends were trimmed by 0 bases and 6 bases, with 14 bases remaining between them. Written as DNA, the CDR3 is TGCAGTGCTAGAGATGTGAAGGGAGTGGATGGCTACACCTTC. Protein product: CSARDVKGVDGYTF.

This clonotype has a count of ten or more. The chain combines TRBV27 with TRBJ1-2, with unresolved D. The CDR3 runs to 13 residues. V gave up 0 bases and J gave up 4 bases, with 6 bases separating them. Germline V lookup: CDR1 MNHEY, CDR2 SMNVEV (reference sequence). CDR3: CASSLSGGYGYTF. As DNA, the CDR3 is TGTGCCAGCAGTTTATCAGGAGGCTATGGCTACACCTTC.

This clonotype occurred many times. V and J are TRBV29-1 and TRBJ1-1, with 8 bases aligning to TRBD1. From germline, CDR1 is SQVTM and CDR2 ANQGSEA. This CDR3 spans 13 amino acids. V shed 5 bases and J 5 bases; nucleotides not matched to a gene: 7. The CDR3 is CSVWTGTATEAFF. As DNA, the CDR3 is TGCAGCGTTTGGACAGGGACGGCGACTGAAGCTTTCTTT.

This clonotype was found once. The chain couples TRBV29-1 to TRBJ1-1; D unresolved. The CDR3 loop spans 14 amino acids. Trimming left V 0 bases short and J 1 base short, with 9 bases between. CDR1 and CDR2 from the germline V gene are SQVTM and ANQGSEA. As DNA, the CDR3 is TGCAGCGTTGAAGATCCCCACAAGAACACTGAAGCTTTCTTT. This gives the protein CSVEDPHKNTEAFF.

The chain links TRBV6-2 or TRBV6-3 to TRBJ2-7; tentative D call: TRBD2 (5 bases). The V end lost 4 bases, the J end lost 4 bases, and 17 bases lay between the germline ends. CDR3 length: 15 residues. Per the germline V gene, CDR1 is MNHEY and CDR2 is SVGEGT. As DNA, the CDR3 is TGTGCCAGCAGTTGGCCTGTGGGCGGACTGTACGAGCAGTACTTC. Amino acids: CASSWPVGGLYEQYF.

The V call is TRBV29-1, the J call TRBJ2-2, with D perhaps matching TRBD2 (7 bases). This CDR3 is built from 13 residues. The V gene's germline CDR1 is SQVTM and CDR2 ANQGSEA. Deletions cut 7 bases from V and 6 bases from J, with 15 bases between. The CDR3 nucleotides read TGCAGCGCCGACACAGGGAGGGCCGGGGAGCTGTTTTTT. Translating gives CSADTGRAGELFF.

At least ten counts were recorded for this clonotype. CDR3 nucleotides: TGCGCCAGCAGCCAAGGGCAGTACGAGCAGTACTTC. It yields the protein CASSQGQYEQYF. V and J are TRBV4-1 and TRBJ2-7; D is ambiguous. The CDR3 covers 12 residues. From germline, CDR1 is MGHRA and CDR2 YSYEKL. V was trimmed by 1 base and J by 4 bases, leaving 5 bases between them.

This clonotype was seen many times. The CDR3: CASSYWQGNTEAFF. The CDR3 nucleotides read TGTGCCAGCAGTTACTGGCAGGGGAACACTGAAGCTTTCTTT. The V call is TRBV6-5, the J call TRBJ1-1; TRBD1 is a possible D gene (5 bases). The CDR3 covers 14 residues. Germline V gene lookup returns CDR1 MNHEY and CDR2 SVGAGI. Trimming left V 1 base short and J 1 base short, with 7 bases between.

The table lists this clonotype with many counts. The CDR3 spells CSARDLESEQYF. The CDR3 DNA reads TGCAGTGCTAGAGATCTCGAGTCCGAGCAGTACTTC. The gene calls are TRBV20-1 and TRBJ2-7; D call uncertain. The V end lost 0 bases, the J end lost 6 bases, and 9 bases lay between the germline ends. Germline V lookup: CDR1 DFQATT, CDR2 SNEGSKA (reference sequence). This CDR3 comprises 12 residues.

This clonotype occurred a few times. J is TRBJ2-6 and V is TRBV5-1; 12 bases are a match to TRBD1. Trimming took 7 bases from V and 4 from J; bases not matched to a gene: 3. This CDR3 region has 15 residues. Germline values: CDR1 SGHRS, CDR2 YFSETQ. CDR3: CASGTGGEGANVLTF. DNA of the CDR3: TGCGCCAGCGGGACAGGGGGCGAGGGGGCCAACGTCCTGACTTTC.

This clonotype was counted ten times or more. In DNA form, the CDR3 reads TGTGCCTGGAGTGTACAGGGGGCCACTGAAGCTTTCTTT. It encodes CAWSVQGATEAFF. The V gene is TRBV30, the J gene TRBJ1-1, with 9 nucleotides matching TRBD1. The CDR3 consists of 13 residues. The V gene end was trimmed by 0 bases and the J gene end by 4 bases; junction bases not matched to a gene: 0. Germline V gives CDR1 GTSNPN, CDR2 SVGIG (reference sequence).

This clonotype was seen at least ten times. This rearrangement joins TRBV15 to TRBJ2-7; TRBD2 matches at 13 bases. Germline V gene lookup returns CDR1 LNHNV and CDR2 YYDKDF (reference sequence). The CDR3 totals 18 residues. V was pared by 5 bases and J by 3 bases, with 13 bases of the junction left unmatched. The CDR3, as DNA: TGTGCCACCAGCCGAGGGCAACTAGCGGGAGGGCCAGGCTACGAGCAGTACTTC. Translating it yields CATSRGQLAGGPGYEQYF.

V is TRBV19 and J is TRBJ2-6; 7 bases are shared with TRBD1. The V gene end was trimmed by 4 bases and the J gene end by 2 bases; junction bases not matched to a gene: 2. The CDR3 is 15 residues long. CDR1 and CDR2 (germline): LNHDA, SQIVND (reference sequence). CDR3 bases: TGTGCCAGTAGTACTCAGGGGGCTGGGGCCAACGTCCTGACTTTC. Its protein product is CASSTQGAGANVLTF.

The table lists this clonotype with many counts. The rearrangement uses TRBV9 and TRBJ2-1, with TRBD2 matching over 11 bases. V lost 1 base to trimming and J lost 7 bases; unmatched junction nucleotides: 4. The CDR3 runs 15 residues. CDR1 is SGDLS, CDR2 YYNGEE, per germline. CDR3 coding DNA: TGTGCCAGCAGCGTAACTAGCGGGAGTGTAAATGAGCAGTTCTTC. Translation: CASSVTSGSVNEQFF.